The present entry profiles one T cell receptor (beta chain) with its context. Its antigen is as yet unknown. The CDR3 is 15 residues long. Trimming removed 7 bases from V and 1 base from J; junction bases left unmatched: 4. Germline V gene lookup returns CDR1 SNHLY and CDR2 FYNNEI. The data belong to a study of CD8+CD57+ T cells in acquired aplastic anemia. About the study: The DNA of sorted CD4+ and CD8+ cells averaged around 3 ug.

Genomic DNA served as template for TCR beta VDJ and CDR3 profiling. A single record per CDR3 protein comes from TCRdb applying MiXCR to the reads. Seen here are 150,000 or so distinct CDR3 sequences, about three fifths observed once, and the top ten hold 45%. General study points: Overlap between patients and controls comprised about 30 CD8+ CDR3 sequences.

The TCR originated in a human donor in good health. The V call is TRBV2, the J call TRBJ2-7, with TRBD2 matching 13 bases. The sequencing input was sorted CD4+, CD8+, or CD8+CD57+ T cells (not recorded which) from PBMCs. CDR3 region: CASTRTSGGSYEQYF. CDR3 in DNA: TGTGCCAGCACCAGGACTAGCGGGGGATCCTACGAGCAGTACTTC.